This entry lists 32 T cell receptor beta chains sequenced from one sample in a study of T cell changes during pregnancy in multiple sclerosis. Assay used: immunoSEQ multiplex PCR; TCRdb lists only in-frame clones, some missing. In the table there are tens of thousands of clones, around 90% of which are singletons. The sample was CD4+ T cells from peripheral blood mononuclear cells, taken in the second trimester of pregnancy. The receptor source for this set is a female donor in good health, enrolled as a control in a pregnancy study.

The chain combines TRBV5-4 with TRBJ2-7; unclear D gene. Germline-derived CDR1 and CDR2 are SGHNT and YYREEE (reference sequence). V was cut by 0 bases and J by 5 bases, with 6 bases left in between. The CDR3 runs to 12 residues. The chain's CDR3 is CASSLVSDEQYF. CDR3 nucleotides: TGTGCCAGCAGCTTGGTAAGCGACGAGCAGTACTTC.

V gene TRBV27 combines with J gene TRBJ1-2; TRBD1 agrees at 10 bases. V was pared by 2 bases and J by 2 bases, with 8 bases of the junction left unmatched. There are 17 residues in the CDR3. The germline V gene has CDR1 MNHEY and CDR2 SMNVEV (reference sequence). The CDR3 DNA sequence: TGTGCCAGCAGTTTACGGACAGGGGGGGATAGGAACTATGGCTACACCTTC. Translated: CASSLRTGGDRNYGYTF.

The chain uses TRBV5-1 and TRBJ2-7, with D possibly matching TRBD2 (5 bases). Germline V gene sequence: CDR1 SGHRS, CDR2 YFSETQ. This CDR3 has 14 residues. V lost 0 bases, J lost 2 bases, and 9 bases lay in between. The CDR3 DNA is TGCGCCAGCAGCTTGGTGGGAGCCGCCTACGAGCAGTACTTC. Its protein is CASSLVGAAYEQYF. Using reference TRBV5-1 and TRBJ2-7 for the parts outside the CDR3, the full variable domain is KAGVTQTPRYLIKTRGQQVTLSCSPISGHRSVSWYQQTPGQGLQFLFEYFSETQRNKGNFPGRFSGRQFSNSRSEMNVSTLELGDSALYLCASSLVGAAYEQYFGPGTRLTVT.

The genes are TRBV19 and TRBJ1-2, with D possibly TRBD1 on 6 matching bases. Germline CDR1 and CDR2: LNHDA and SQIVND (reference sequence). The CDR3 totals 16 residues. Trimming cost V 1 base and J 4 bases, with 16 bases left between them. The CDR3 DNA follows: TGTGCCAGTAGTATAGCGAGTGGACAGCGGATCTATGGCTACACCTTC. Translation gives CASSIASGQRIYGYTF.

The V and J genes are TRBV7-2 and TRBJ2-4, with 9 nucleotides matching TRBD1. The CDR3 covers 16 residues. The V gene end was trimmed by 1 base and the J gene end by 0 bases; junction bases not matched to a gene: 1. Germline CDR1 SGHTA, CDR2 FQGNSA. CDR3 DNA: TGTGCCAGCAGCTTAGGGGGACAGGGAGCCAAAAACATTCAGTACTTC. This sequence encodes CASSLGGQGAKNIQYF.

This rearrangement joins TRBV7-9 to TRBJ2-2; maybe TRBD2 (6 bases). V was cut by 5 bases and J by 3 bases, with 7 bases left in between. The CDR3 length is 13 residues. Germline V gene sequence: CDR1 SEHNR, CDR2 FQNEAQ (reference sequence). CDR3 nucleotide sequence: TGTGCCAGCAGCCCGGGAGACACCGGGGAGCTGTTTTTT. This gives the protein CASSPGDTGELFF.

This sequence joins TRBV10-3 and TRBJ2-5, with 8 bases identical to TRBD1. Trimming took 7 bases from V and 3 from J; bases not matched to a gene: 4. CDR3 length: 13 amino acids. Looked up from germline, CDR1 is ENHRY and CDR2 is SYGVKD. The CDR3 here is CAITPGQEETQYF. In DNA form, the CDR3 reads TGTGCCATCACCCCGGGACAGGAAGAGACCCAGTACTTC.

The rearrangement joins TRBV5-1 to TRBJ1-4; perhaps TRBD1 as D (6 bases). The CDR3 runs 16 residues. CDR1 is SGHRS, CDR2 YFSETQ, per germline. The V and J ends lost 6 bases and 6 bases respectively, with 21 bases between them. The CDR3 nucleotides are TGCGCCAGCAAGTGGGGGCAGGGGATCTCGGATGAAAAACTGTTTTTT. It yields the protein CASKWGQGISDEKLFF.

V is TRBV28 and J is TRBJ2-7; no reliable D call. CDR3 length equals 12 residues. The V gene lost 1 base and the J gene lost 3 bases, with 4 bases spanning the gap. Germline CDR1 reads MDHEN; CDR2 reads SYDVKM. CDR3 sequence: CASSLYLYEQYF. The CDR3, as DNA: TGTGCCAGCAGTTTATATCTCTACGAGCAGTACTTC.

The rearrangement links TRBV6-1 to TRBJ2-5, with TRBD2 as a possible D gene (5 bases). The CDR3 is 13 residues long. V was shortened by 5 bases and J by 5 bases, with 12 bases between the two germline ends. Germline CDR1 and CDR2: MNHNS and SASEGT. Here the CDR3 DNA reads TGTGCCAGCAGTAACACTAGAGCGGAGACCCAGTACTTC. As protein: CASSNTRAETQYF.

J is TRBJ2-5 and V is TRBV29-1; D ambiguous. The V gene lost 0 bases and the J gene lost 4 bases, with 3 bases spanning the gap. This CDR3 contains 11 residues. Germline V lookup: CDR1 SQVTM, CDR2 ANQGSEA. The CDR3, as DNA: TGCAGCGTTGAAGATCGAGAGACCCAGTACTTC. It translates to CSVEDRETQYF.

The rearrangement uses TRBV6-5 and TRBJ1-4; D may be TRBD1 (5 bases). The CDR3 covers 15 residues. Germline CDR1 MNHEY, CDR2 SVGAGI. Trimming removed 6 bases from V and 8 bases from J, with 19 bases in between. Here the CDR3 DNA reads TGTGCCAGCAGGGGGCGCGGATCGGGGGACGAAAAACTGTTTTTT. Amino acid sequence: CASRGRGSGDEKLFF.

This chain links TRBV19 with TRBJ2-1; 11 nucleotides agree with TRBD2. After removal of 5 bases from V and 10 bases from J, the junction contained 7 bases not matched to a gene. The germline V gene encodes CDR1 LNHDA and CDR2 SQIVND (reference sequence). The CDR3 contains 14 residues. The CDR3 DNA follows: TGTGCCAGTAGTCCCCTAGCGGGGGGTGGCGAGCAGTTCTTC. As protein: CASSPLAGGGEQFF.

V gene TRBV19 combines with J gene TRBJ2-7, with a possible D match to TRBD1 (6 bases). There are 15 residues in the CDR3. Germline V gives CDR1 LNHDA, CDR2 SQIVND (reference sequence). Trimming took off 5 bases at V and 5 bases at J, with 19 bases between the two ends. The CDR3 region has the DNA TGTGCCAGTAGTCCAAATCGACAGGCCCGCGACGAGCAGTACTTC. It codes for CASSPNRQARDEQYF.

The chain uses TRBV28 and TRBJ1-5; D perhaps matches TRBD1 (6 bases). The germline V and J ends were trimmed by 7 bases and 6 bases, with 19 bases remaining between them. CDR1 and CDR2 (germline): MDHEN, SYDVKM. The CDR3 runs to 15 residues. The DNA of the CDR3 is TGTGCCAGCACCCGTGGGCAGGGGATCGGTCAGCCCCAGCATTTT. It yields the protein CASTRGQGIGQPQHF.

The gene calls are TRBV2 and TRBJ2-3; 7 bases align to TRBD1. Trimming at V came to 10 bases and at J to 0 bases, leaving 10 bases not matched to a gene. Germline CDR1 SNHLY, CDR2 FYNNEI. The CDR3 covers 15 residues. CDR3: CATKGQPASTDTQYF. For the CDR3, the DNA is TGTGCCACCAAGGGACAGCCAGCAAGCACAGATACGCAGTATTTT. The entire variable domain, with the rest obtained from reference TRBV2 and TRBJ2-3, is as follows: EPEVTQTPSHQVTQMGQEVILRCVPISNHLYFYWYRQILGQKVEFLVSFYNNEISEKSEIFDDQFSVERPDGSNFTLKIRSTKLEDSAMYFCATKGQPASTDTQYFGPGTRLTVL.

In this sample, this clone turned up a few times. CDR3 in DNA: TGTGCCAGCAGCGTAGCTCCTAGCAGCGGGGAGCTGTTTTTT. It is translated as CASSVAPSSGELFF. The gene calls are TRBV9 and TRBJ2-2; D possibly corresponds to TRBD2 (5 bases). CDR3 size: 14 residues. V gave up 0 bases and J gave up 7 bases, with 10 bases separating them. The germline gives CDR1 SGDLS, CDR2 YYNGEE.

The CDR3, as DNA: TGTGCCAGCAGCTTAGTTTGGGGGGGATACACAGATACGCAGTATTTT. Translated: CASSLVWGGYTDTQYF. The genes are TRBV7-2 and TRBJ2-3; 7 bases line up with TRBD2. The J segment lost 2 bases and the V segment lost 1 base, leaving 6 bases of the junction unmatched. Per germline, CDR1 SGHTA and CDR2 FQGNSA. This CDR3 is built from 16 residues. Full variable domain (outside the CDR3, taken from reference TRBV7-2 and TRBJ2-3): GAGVSQSPSNKVTEKGKDVELRCDPISGHTALYWYRQSLGQGLEFLIYFQGNSAPDKSGLPSDRFSAERTGGSVSTLTIQRTQQEDSAVYLCASSLVWGGYTDTQYFGPGTRLTVL.

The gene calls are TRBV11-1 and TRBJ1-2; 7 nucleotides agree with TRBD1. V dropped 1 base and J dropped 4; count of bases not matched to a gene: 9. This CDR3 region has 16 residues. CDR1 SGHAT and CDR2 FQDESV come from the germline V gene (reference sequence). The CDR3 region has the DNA TGTGCCAGCAGCTTAGAATGGAGCCGGGACAGCTATGGCTACACCTTC. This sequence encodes CASSLEWSRDSYGYTF.

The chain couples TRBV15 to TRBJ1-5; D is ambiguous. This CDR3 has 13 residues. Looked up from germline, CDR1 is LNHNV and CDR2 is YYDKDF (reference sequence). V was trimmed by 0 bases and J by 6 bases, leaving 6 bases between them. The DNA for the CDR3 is TGTGCCACCAGCAGAGATCTGAGTCAGCCCCAGCATTTT. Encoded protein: CATSRDLSQPQHF.

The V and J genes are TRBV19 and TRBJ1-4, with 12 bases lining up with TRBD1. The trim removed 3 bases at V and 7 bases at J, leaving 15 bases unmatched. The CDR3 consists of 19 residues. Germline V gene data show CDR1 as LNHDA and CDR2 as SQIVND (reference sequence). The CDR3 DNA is TGTGCCAGTAGTATTGTTTGGGGACAGGGGGCAGGACTTGGTGAAAAACTGTTTTTT. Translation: CASSIVWGQGAGLGEKLFF.

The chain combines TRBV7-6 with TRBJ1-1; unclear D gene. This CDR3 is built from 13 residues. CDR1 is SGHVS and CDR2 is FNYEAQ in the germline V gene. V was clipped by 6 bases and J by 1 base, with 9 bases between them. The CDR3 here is CASRSTRNTEAFF. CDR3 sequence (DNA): TGTGCCAGCAGATCAACACGGAACACTGAAGCTTTCTTT.

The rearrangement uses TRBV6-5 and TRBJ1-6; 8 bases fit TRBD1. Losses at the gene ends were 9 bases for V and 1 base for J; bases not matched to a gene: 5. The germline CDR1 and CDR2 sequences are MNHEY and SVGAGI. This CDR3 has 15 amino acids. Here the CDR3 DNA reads TGTGCCAGTACAGGGGGGATGTCCTATAATTCACCCCTCCACTTT. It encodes CASTGGMSYNSPLHF.

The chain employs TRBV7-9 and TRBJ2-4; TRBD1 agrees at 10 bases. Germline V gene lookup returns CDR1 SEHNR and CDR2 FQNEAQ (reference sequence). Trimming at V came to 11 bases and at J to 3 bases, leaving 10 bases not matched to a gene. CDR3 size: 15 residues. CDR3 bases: TGTGCCTGGGGGGAGGGGACAGGGGTCAAAAACATTCAGTACTTC. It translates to CAWGEGTGVKNIQYF.

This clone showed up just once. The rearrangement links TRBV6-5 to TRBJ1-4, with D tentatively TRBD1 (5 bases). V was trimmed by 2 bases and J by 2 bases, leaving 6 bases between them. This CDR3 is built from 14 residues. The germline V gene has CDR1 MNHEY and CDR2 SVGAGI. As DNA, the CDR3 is TGTGCCAGCAGTTACCGGGGGACTAATGAAAAACTGTTTTTT. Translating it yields CASSYRGTNEKLFF.

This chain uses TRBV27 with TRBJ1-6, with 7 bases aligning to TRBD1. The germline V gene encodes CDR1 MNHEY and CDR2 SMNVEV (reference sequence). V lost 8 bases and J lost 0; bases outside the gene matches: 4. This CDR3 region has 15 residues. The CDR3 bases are TGTGCCAGCCGATGGGACAGCTCCTATAATTCACCCCTCCACTTT. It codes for CASRWDSSYNSPLHF.

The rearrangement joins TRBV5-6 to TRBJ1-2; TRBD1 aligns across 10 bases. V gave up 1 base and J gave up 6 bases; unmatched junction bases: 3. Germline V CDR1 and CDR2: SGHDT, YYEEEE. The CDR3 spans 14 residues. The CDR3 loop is CASSLPTGGDGYTF. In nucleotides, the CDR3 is TGTGCCAGCAGCTTGCCGACAGGGGGCGATGGCTACACCTTC.

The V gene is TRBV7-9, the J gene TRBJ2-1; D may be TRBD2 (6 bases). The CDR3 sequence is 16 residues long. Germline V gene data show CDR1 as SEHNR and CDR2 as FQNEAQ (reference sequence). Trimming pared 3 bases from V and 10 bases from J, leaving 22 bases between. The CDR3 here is CASSFVPGLGPVEQFF. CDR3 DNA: TGTGCCAGCAGCTTCGTCCCGGGACTCGGCCCGGTAGAGCAGTTCTTC.

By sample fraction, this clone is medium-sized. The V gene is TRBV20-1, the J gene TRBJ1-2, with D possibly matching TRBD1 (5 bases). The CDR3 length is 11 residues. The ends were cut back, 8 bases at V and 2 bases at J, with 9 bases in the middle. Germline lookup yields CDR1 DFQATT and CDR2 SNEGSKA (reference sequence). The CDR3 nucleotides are TGCAGTCCACGGGGGAACTATGGCTACACCTTC. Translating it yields CSPRGNYGYTF.

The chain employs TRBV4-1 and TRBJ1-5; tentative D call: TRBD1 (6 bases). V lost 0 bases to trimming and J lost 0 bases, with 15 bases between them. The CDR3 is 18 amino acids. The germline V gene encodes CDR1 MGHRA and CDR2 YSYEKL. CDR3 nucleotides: TGCGCCAGCAGCCAAGACGGCAGGGGCCCCTATAGCAATCAGCCCCAGCATTTT. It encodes CASSQDGRGPYSNQPQHF.

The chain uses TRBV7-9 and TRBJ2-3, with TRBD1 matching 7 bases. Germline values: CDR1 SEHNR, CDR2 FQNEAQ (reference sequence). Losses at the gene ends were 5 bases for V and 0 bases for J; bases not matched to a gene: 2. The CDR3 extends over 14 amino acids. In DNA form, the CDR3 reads TGTGCCAGCAGCCGGGACAGAAGCACAGATACGCAGTATTTT. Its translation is CASSRDRSTDTQYF.

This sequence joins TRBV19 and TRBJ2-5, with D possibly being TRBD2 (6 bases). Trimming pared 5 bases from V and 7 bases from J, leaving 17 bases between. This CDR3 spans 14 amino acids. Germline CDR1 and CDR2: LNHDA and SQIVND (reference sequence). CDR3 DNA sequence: TGTGCCAGTAGTCCTTGGGACTCCTCAAGGACCCAGTACTTC. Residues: CASSPWDSSRTQYF.